The 21 T cell receptor beta chains reported below all come from one sample, sequenced in a study of a mutant IDH1 vaccine in newly diagnosed glioma. Antigens for these TCRs are unknown. The time point was: week 11, during vaccination. Doses consisted of 300 ug of mutant IDH1 20-mer peptide each, paired with topical imiquimod. This table comes from immunoSEQ multiplex PCR, and its TCRdb copy is limited to in-frame clones, with some not included. The sample lists tens of thousands of clones, 80% occurring once. Material: PBMCs, obtained from a glioma patient whose treatment included an IDH1 peptide vaccine. These receptors were obtained from a man aged 50 to 60 with glioma.

The genes are TRBV29-1 and TRBJ2-7, with 13 positions matching TRBD2. J lost 0 bases, V lost 1 base, and 12 bases had no gene match. In germline, CDR1 is SQVTM, CDR2 ANQGSEA. CDR3 length equals 19 residues. CDR3 sequence reads: CSVEARLTSGGLLSYEQYF. The DNA of the CDR3 is TGCAGCGTTGAAGCCCGTTTGACTAGCGGGGGGCTCCTCTCCTACGAGCAGTACTTC.

J is TRBJ2-3 and V is TRBV15, with 9 bases lining up with TRBD2. Germline V CDR1 and CDR2: LNHNV, YYDKDF (reference sequence). The trim removed 0 bases at V and 4 bases at J, leaving 2 bases unmatched. The CDR3 totals 15 residues. The CDR3 nucleotides are TGTGCCACCAGCAGAGAGCGGGAGGGTCCAGATACGCAGTATTTT. Translation: CATSREREGPDTQYF.

This clone was observed a single time. The chain combines TRBV5-8 with TRBJ1-2; D is undetermined. Germline CDR1 is SGHTS and CDR2 is YDEGEE. The CDR3 is made up of 11 amino acids. Trimming stripped 3 bases from V and 13 bases from J, with 13 bases between. The CDR3: CASSYMGRATF. Here the CDR3 DNA reads TGTGCCAGCAGCTACATGGGAAGGGCCACCTTC.

V is TRBV30 and J is TRBJ2-1; tentative D call: TRBD2 (5 bases). V lost 6 bases and J 8 bases, leaving 17 bases between the germline ends. Germline CDR1 reads GTSNPN; CDR2 reads SVGIG (reference sequence). The CDR3 totals 13 residues. This chain's CDR3 is CACSRSGWYEQFF. The CDR3 DNA follows: TGTGCCTGTTCCCGGTCGGGGTGGTATGAGCAGTTCTTC.

The chain links TRBV6-5 to TRBJ2-5, with 12 bases that match TRBD2. Germline CDR1 MNHEY, CDR2 SVGAGI. This CDR3 spans 15 amino acids. J was trimmed by 3 bases and V by 7 bases; bases with no gene match: 6. The chain's CDR3 is CASMGLAGGEETQYF. The CDR3 bases are TGTGCCAGCATGGGGCTAGCGGGAGGGGAAGAGACCCAGTACTTC.

The chain is built from TRBV2 and TRBJ2-7, with D tentatively TRBD1 (6 bases). Trimming stripped 6 bases from V and 2 bases from J, with 14 bases between. The CDR3 loop spans 14 amino acids. Germline values: CDR1 SNHLY, CDR2 FYNNEI. The CDR3 reads CASSPRGAAYEQYF. CDR3 bases: TGTGCCAGCAGCCCCAGGGGCGCGGCCTACGAGCAGTACTTC.

V is TRBV18 and J is TRBJ1-1, with TRBD1 identical over 7 bases. There are 15 residues in the CDR3. Unmatched junction bases numbered 6, after V lost 4 bases and J lost 1 base. The germline V gene has CDR1 KGHSH and CDR2 LQKENI. The CDR3 DNA reads as TGTGCCAGCTCACTGCGACAGGGACCGAACACTGAAGCTTTCTTT. Its translation is CASSLRQGPNTEAFF.

The rearrangement joins TRBV5-1 to TRBJ1-2; 10 bases agree with TRBD1. V shed 6 bases and J 7 bases; nucleotides not matched to a gene: 9. The CDR3 has 14 residues. The germline V gene has CDR1 SGHRS and CDR2 YFSETQ. The CDR3 nucleotides read TGCGCCAGCACCCCCCCGGGACAGGGGTTTGGCTACACCTTC. Translation: CASTPPGQGFGYTF.

The CDR3 loop is CASRPTSGSRDEQFF. For the CDR3, the DNA is TGTGCCAGTAGACCAACTAGCGGGAGTCGGGATGAGCAGTTCTTC. The chain has TRBV19 and TRBJ2-1; 11 bases are a match to TRBD2. There are 15 residues in the CDR3. The junction had 9 bases not matched to a gene; V was cut back by 6 bases and J by 8 bases. Germline V gene sequence: CDR1 LNHDA, CDR2 SQIVND (reference sequence).

The J gene is TRBJ1-1, the V gene TRBV19; D gene unclear. The CDR3 totals 16 residues. Germline V gene lookup returns CDR1 LNHDA and CDR2 SQIVND (reference sequence). V lost 3 bases, J lost 3 bases, and 17 bases lay in between. For the CDR3, the DNA is TGTGCCAGTAGTATGGGTGGGCCCGAAGGCTACACTGAAGCTTTCTTT. Amino acid sequence: CASSMGGPEGYTEAFF. Full variable domain (rest looked up from reference TRBV19 and TRBJ1-1): DGGITQSPKYLFRKEGQNVTLSCEQNLNHDAMYWYRQDPGQGLRLIYYSQIVNDFQKGDIAEGYSVSREKKESFPLTVTSAQKNPTAFYLCASSMGGPEGYTEAFFGQGTRLTVV.

The rearrangement uses TRBV7-8 and TRBJ2-3, with 11 positions matching TRBD2. This CDR3 contains 15 residues. The V gene end was trimmed by 4 bases and the J gene end by 2 bases; junction bases not matched to a gene: 2. Germline V gives CDR1 SGHVS, CDR2 FQNEAQ. For the CDR3, the DNA is TGTGCCAGCAGCTCTAGCGGGGGGCTCACAGATACGCAGTATTTT. It encodes CASSSSGGLTDTQYF.

V gene TRBV15 combines with J gene TRBJ2-7, with D possibly matching TRBD1 (6 bases). V was pared by 2 bases and J by 3 bases, with 14 bases between. This CDR3 comprises 15 residues. Germline V gene sequence: CDR1 LNHNV, CDR2 YYDKDF (reference sequence). CDR3 in amino acids: CATSRSRDINYEQYF. Here the CDR3 DNA reads TGTGCCACCAGCAGATCCCGGGACATAAACTACGAGCAGTACTTC. The variable domain in full, with the rest retrieved from reference TRBV15 and TRBJ2-7, is DAMVIQNPRYQVTQFGKPVTLSCSQTLNHNVMYWYQQKSSQAPKLLFHYYDKDFNNEADTPDNFQSRRPNTSFCFLDIRSPGLGDTAMYLCATSRSRDINYEQYFGPGTRLTVT.

This clone has a handful of counts. This chain uses TRBV25-1 with TRBJ1-1; 9 bases align to TRBD1. Germline CDR1 and CDR2: MGHDK and SYGVNS. Trimming removed 4 bases from V and 7 bases from J; junction bases left unmatched: 7. CDR3 length: 14 amino acids. In nucleotides, the CDR3 is TGTGCCAGCAGTGCCCGACAGGGGGAATTTGAAGCTTTCTTT. Translated: CASSARQGEFEAFF.

The V call is TRBV4-2, the J call TRBJ2-1; D is possibly TRBD2 (5 bases). The CDR3 covers 15 residues. Germline V lookup: CDR1 LGHNA, CDR2 YNFKEQ. V gave up 0 bases and J gave up 0 bases, with 6 bases separating them. The CDR3 sequence: CASSQEGSSYNEQFF. The CDR3 DNA sequence: TGTGCCAGCAGCCAAGAGGGGAGCTCCTACAATGAGCAGTTCTTC.

This clone occurred a few times. This chain links TRBV7-9 with TRBJ2-2; 11 bases line up with TRBD2. V dropped 7 bases and J dropped 1; count of bases not matched to a gene: 11. Germline-derived CDR1 and CDR2 are SEHNR and FQNEAQ (reference sequence). CDR3 size: 18 residues. The CDR3 loop reads CASIRPLAGGLNTGELFF. The CDR3 nucleotides are TGTGCCAGCATCCGGCCCCTAGCGGGAGGCTTGAACACCGGGGAGCTGTTTTTT.

This clone was observed a handful of times. Written as DNA, the CDR3 is TGTGCCAGCAGCTACCCGACAGGACTGAACACTGAAGCTTTCTTT. Protein sequence: CASSYPTGLNTEAFF. J is TRBJ1-1 and V is TRBV7-9; maybe TRBD1 (6 bases). CDR3 length: 15 amino acids. V shed 4 bases and J shed 0 bases, with 12 bases lying between them. Per the germline V gene, CDR1 is SEHNR and CDR2 is FQNEAQ (reference sequence).

This rearrangement joins TRBV4-2 to TRBJ2-7; 8 nucleotides match TRBD2. Germline CDR1 reads LGHNA; CDR2 reads YNFKEQ. The CDR3 extends over 15 amino acids. V lost 0 bases to trimming and J lost 0 bases; unmatched junction nucleotides: 1. CDR3 protein: CASSQETSGSYEQYF. In DNA form, the CDR3 reads TGTGCCAGCAGCCAAGAAACTAGCGGCTCCTACGAGCAGTACTTC.

The gene calls are TRBV7-9 and TRBJ2-7; D not resolved. The ends were cut back, 4 bases at V and 4 bases at J, with 11 bases in the middle. The CDR3 consists of 13 residues. Germline lookup yields CDR1 SEHNR and CDR2 FQNEAQ (reference sequence). CDR3: CASSSSNFYEQYF. CDR3 sequence (DNA): TGTGCCAGCAGCTCCTCGAACTTTTACGAGCAGTACTTC.

This clone showed up just once. The V and J genes are TRBV15 and TRBJ1-1; D uncertain. V was shortened by 1 base and J by 4 bases, with 7 bases between the two germline ends. The CDR3 spans 13 residues. CDR1 and CDR2 (germline): LNHNV, YYDKDF (reference sequence). The CDR3 sequence: CATSRVVATEAFF. CDR3 in DNA: TGTGCCACCAGCAGAGTGGTAGCCACTGAAGCTTTCTTT.

This chain joins TRBV7-6 and TRBJ2-6; D not certain. The CDR3 length is 17 residues. Germline CDR1 SGHVS, CDR2 FNYEAQ. Trimming removed 1 base at V and 0 bases at J, with 10 bases between. CDR3 sequence: CASSLVPRLSGANVLTF. CDR3 sequence (DNA): TGTGCCAGCAGCTTAGTACCACGGCTCTCTGGGGCCAACGTCCTGACTTTC.

This clone was seen a handful of times. CDR3: CASRSQGDTEAFF. Written as DNA, the CDR3 is TGTGCCAGTAGATCACAGGGAGACACTGAAGCTTTCTTT. The chain combines TRBV19 with TRBJ1-1; perhaps TRBD1 as D (6 bases). This CDR3 has 13 amino acids. Germline V gene data show CDR1 as LNHDA and CDR2 as SQIVND (reference sequence). V dropped 6 bases and J dropped 3 bases, with 11 bases sitting between them. Variable domain in full (rest from reference TRBV19 and TRBJ1-1): DGGITQSPKYLFRKEGQNVTLSCEQNLNHDAMYWYRQDPGQGLRLIYYSQIVNDFQKGDIAEGYSVSREKKESFPLTVTSAQKNPTAFYLCASRSQGDTEAFFGQGTRLTVV.